The rows below give T cell receptor beta chains drawn from one sample of a study of blood T cell repertoires in COVID-19. The assay was immunoSEQ multiplex PCR, and TCRdb's table has in-frame clones only and misses some. The sample yields roughly 110,000 clones, around 75% seen once. The specimen was peripheral blood. The receptors shown here come from a human donor with acute or convalescent COVID-19. The donor label of this sample is uncertain. Both conserved end residues are part of each CDR3. D genes are given only for firm matches. The size field is filled for only some rows; it gives once, few, many or a size class.

clone_size | j_call | d_call | v_call | cdr3_aa | cdr3_nt
NA | TRBJ2-1 | NA | TRBV5-1 | CASSQGGQTYNEQFF | TGCGCCAGCAGCCAGGGGGGACAGACCTACAATGAGCAGTTCTTC
NA | TRBJ2-5 | NA | TRBV19 | CASSLRSTLGVETQYF | TGTGCCAGTAGTCTCCGATCGACTCTTGGAGTAGAGACCCAGTACTTC
few | TRBJ1-5 | TRBD1 | TRBV6-2/TRBV6-3 | CASSSRDRAAKPQHF | TGTGCCAGCAGTTCCAGGGACAGGGCGGCCAAGCCCCAGCATTTT
NA | TRBJ2-2 | TRBD1 | TRBV25-1 | CASSEIGTGYTGELFF | TGTGCCAGCAGTGAAATTGGGACAGGATACACCGGGGAGCTGTTTTTT
NA | TRBJ1-6 | NA | TRBV7-8 | CASSLGDNNSPLHF | TGTGCCAGCAGCTTAGGAGATAATAATTCACCCCTCCACTTT
NA | TRBJ1-1 | NA | TRBV6-5 | CASSYSETDTEAFF | TGTGCCAGCAGTTACTCCGAAACAGACACTGAAGCTTTCTTT
NA | TRBJ2-5 | TRBD2 | TRBV7-9 | CASSPAGGLETQYF | TGTGCCAGCAGCCCAGCGGGGGGGCTTGAGACCCAGTACTTC
NA | TRBJ2-7 | NA | TRBV11-2 | CASSPWVGEQYF | TGTGCCAGCAGCCCCTGGGTCGGGGAGCAGTACTTC
NA | TRBJ1-2 | NA | TRBV29-1 | CSSIQGNYGYTF | TGCAGCTCGATCCAGGGGAACTATGGCTACACCTTC
NA | TRBJ2-6 | TRBD1 | TRBV7-6 | CASSLAGTGAHSGANVLTF | TGTGCCAGCAGCTTAGCCGGGACAGGGGCCCACTCTGGGGCCAACGTCCTGACTTTC
NA | TRBJ2-1 | TRBD2 | TRBV5-1 | CASSPGLAGGYNEQFF | TGCGCCAGCAGCCCGGGACTAGCGGGGGGGTACAATGAGCAGTTCTTC
NA | TRBJ1-2 | NA | TRBV6-2/TRBV6-3 | CASSWDMGKGPRGYTF | TGTGCCAGCAGTTGGGACATGGGAAAGGGGCCTCGGGGCTACACCTTC
many | TRBJ1-5 | NA | TRBV1 | CTSSQGTGDNQPQHF | TGCACCAGCAGCCAAGGGACAGGGGACAATCAGCCCCAGCATTTT
NA | TRBJ2-3 | TRBD2 | TRBV15 | CATSRSGLAGRTDTQYF | TGTGCCACCAGCAGGAGTGGACTAGCGGGACGCACAGATACGCAGTATTTT
NA | TRBJ1-2 | NA | TRBV7-8 | CASSPRGSYGYTF | TGTGCCAGCAGCCCCAGGGGATCCTATGGCTACACCTTC
NA | TRBJ2-2 | NA | TRBV5-1 | CASSPTSGNTGELFF | TGCGCCAGCAGCCCGACAAGCGGGAACACCGGGGAGCTGTTTTTT
many | TRBJ1-2 | NA | TRBV12-3/TRBV12-4 | CASTRGGAYGYTF | TGTGCCAGCACCAGAGGTGGGGCCTATGGCTACACCTTC
NA | TRBJ2-7 | NA | TRBV6-6 | CASSLSRGRAGDEQYF | TGTGCCAGCAGCCTTTCCAGGGGGCGGGCGGGGGACGAGCAGTACTTC
NA | TRBJ2-3 | NA | TRBV5-1 | CASSLAMRGPTDTQYF | TGCGCCAGCAGCTTGGCAATGCGGGGCCCCACAGATACGCAGTATTTT
NA | TRBJ2-3 | TRBD2 | TRBV20-1 | CSASVPQAGGGDTQYF | TGCAGTGCTAGTGTCCCCCAAGCGGGGGGAGGAGATACGCAGTATTTT
NA | TRBJ2-7 | TRBD1 | TRBV19 | CASSNATGENEQYF | TGTGCCAGTAGTAATGCGACAGGGGAAAACGAGCAGTACTTC
NA | TRBJ2-1 | TRBD1 | TRBV18 | CASSPFTGTGVYNEQFF | TGTGCCAGCTCACCCTTCACCGGGACAGGGGTGTACAATGAGCAGTTCTTC
few | TRBJ2-1 | NA | TRBV2 | CASKETYTDNEQFF | TGTGCCAGCAAGGAGACCTACACGGACAATGAGCAGTTCTTC
NA | TRBJ2-5 | NA | TRBV5-6 | CASSFTGQWETQYF | TGTGCCAGCAGCTTTACAGGGCAGTGGGAGACCCAGTACTTC